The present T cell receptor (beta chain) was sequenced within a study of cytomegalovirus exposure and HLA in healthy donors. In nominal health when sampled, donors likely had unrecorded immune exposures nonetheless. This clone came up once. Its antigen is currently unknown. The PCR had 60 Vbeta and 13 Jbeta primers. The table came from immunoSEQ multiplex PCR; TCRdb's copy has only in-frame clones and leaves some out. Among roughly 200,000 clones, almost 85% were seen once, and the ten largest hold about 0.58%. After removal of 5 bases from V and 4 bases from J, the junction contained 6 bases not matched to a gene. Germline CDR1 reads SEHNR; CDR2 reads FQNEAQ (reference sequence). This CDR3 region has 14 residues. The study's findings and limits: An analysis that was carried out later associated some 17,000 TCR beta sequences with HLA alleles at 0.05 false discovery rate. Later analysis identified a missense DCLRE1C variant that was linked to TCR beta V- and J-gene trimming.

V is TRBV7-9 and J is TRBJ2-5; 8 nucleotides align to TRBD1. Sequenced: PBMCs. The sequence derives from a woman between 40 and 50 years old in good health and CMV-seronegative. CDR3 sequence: CASSTSTGGETQYF. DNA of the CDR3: TGTGCCAGCAGCACTAGTACAGGGGGAGAGACCCAGTACTTC.